The 6 T cell receptor beta chains given below trace back to one sample, sequenced in a study of blood T cell repertoires in COVID-19. Generated by immunoSEQ multiplex PCR, the TCRdb table keeps only in-frame clones and is missing some. The table includes roughly 190,000 clones, 94% detected once. Sequenced sample: peripheral blood. The receptors come from a man aged 25 to 45 with COVID-19, enrolled during active disease.

J is TRBJ2-1 and V is TRBV16; D is undetermined. This CDR3 has 15 amino acids. The V gene lost 3 bases and the J gene lost 2 bases, with 11 bases spanning the gap. In germline, CDR1 is KGHSY, CDR2 FQNENV. The CDR3 DNA follows: TGTGCCAGCAGCCAGACTGAGACCACCTACAATGAGCAGTTCTTC. It encodes CASSQTETTYNEQFF. The whole variable domain, remainder taken from reference TRBV16 and TRBJ2-1, is GEEVAQTPKHLVRGEGQKAKLYCAPIKGHSYVFWYQQVLKNEFKFLISFQNENVFDETGMPKERFSAKCLPNSPCSLEIQATKLEDSAVYFCASSQTETTYNEQFFGPGTRLTVL.

For the CDR3, the DNA is TGTGCCAGCAGTGAAACCCCGACTACCGACACCGGGGAGCTGTTTTTT. It codes for CASSETPTTDTGELFF. V and J are TRBV6-1 and TRBJ2-2, with D possibly being TRBD2 (5 bases). CDR3 size: 16 residues. Trimming took 2 bases from V and 3 from J, leaving 13 bases between them. Germline loops: CDR1 MNHNS, CDR2 SASEGT.

The CDR3 DNA reads as TGTGCCAGCAGTGTCCTAAGACAGCCTAGCACAGATACGCAGTATTTT. Its protein is CASSVLRQPSTDTQYF. The rearrangement uses TRBV6-1 and TRBJ2-3; TRBD1 is a possible D gene (5 bases). Per the germline V gene, CDR1 is MNHNS and CDR2 is SASEGT. Trimming cost V 4 bases and J 0 bases, with 14 bases left between them. The CDR3 runs to 16 residues.

V usage is TRBV10-1 and J usage is TRBJ1-6; D possibly corresponds to TRBD1 (6 bases). Trimming removed 3 bases at V and 9 bases at J, with 12 bases between. Germline loops: CDR1 WNHNN, CDR2 SYGVQD (reference sequence). This CDR3 region has 14 residues. CDR3 bases: TGCGCCAGCAGTGAAGGGCAGGGGAGTTCACCCCTCCACTTT. Its translation is CASSEGQGSSPLHF.

With regard to this clone: At one of its ends the junction is not consistent with the germline gene, which may arise from a read error. The J gene is TRBJ2-1, the V gene TRBV5-4; D is undetermined. Germline loops: CDR1 SGHNT, CDR2 YYREEE (reference sequence). There are 12 residues in the CDR3. The CDR3 coding sequence is TGTGCCAGCAGCTTATCCTTCAATGAGCAGTTCTTC. It is translated as CASSLSFNEQFF. The full variable domain, rest sourced from reference TRBV5-4 and TRBJ2-1, is ETGVTQSPTHLIKTRGQQVTLRCSSQSGHNTVSWYQQALGQGPQFIFQYYREEENGRGNFPPRFSGLQFPNYSSELNVNALELDDSALYLCASSLSFNEQFFGPGTRLTVL.

This chain joins TRBV29-1 and TRBJ1-1, with TRBD1 identical over 8 bases. Germline CDR1 is SQVTM and CDR2 is ANQGSEA. The V and J ends lost 7 bases and 8 bases, in that order; junction bases with no gene match: 12. This CDR3 is built from 13 residues. In DNA, the CDR3 is TGCAGCGCCCCGAAGCAGGGGGCCATGGAAGCTTTCTTT. It codes for CSAPKQGAMEAFF.